The 8 T cell receptor beta chains reported below all come from one sample, sequenced in a study of cytomegalovirus exposure and HLA in healthy donors. The PCR had 60 Vbeta and 13 Jbeta primers. Method: immunoSEQ multiplex PCR; TCRdb's copy keeps in-frame clones and lacks some. The sample shows 95,000 to 150,000 clones, less than 65% of them seen only once. Source material: PBMCs. These receptors all stem from a man aged 35 to 55 in good health and CMV-seropositive.

The CDR3 protein is CAWSGGKKLFF. The CDR3 DNA follows: TGTGCCTGGAGCGGGGGAAAAAAACTGTTTTTT. V is TRBV30 and J is TRBJ1-4; tentatively, D is TRBD1 (5 bases). The CDR3 has 11 residues. CDR1 and CDR2 from the germline V gene are GTSNPN and SVGIG (reference sequence). V was shortened by 3 bases and J by 9 bases, with 8 bases between the two germline ends.

This clone occurred a few times. The chain recombines TRBV5-4 with TRBJ2-5; TRBD2 aligns across 10 bases. The J call may be wrong; the DNA end is better matched by TRBJ2-7. The CDR3 runs to 15 residues. Germline CDR1 reads SGHNT; CDR2 reads YYREEE (reference sequence). CDR3 in DNA: TGTGCCAGCAGCTTGGGACTAGCGGGTCGTTACGAGCAGTACTTC. Its protein is CASSLGLAGRYEQYF.

This chain connects TRBV19 to TRBJ2-1, with a weak D call TRBD2 (6 bases). From germline, CDR1 is LNHDA and CDR2 SQIVND (reference sequence). CDR3 length equals 16 residues. Trimming took 4 bases from V and 0 from J, leaving 13 bases between them. In DNA form, the CDR3 reads TGTGCCAGTAGTAGAACCCTAGCGTCCTCCTACAATGAGCAGTTCTTC. As protein: CASSRTLASSYNEQFF.

The chain couples TRBV14 to TRBJ1-2; 10 positions match TRBD1. The CDR3 is 13 residues long. V was clipped by 7 bases and J by 7 bases; unmatched bases: 6. From germline, CDR1 is SGHDN and CDR2 FVKESK. CDR3 amino acids: CASTRDRGLGYTF. The CDR3 region has the DNA TGTGCCAGCACGAGAGACAGGGGGCTTGGCTACACCTTC.

This chain uses TRBV28 with TRBJ1-4; D is ambiguous. There are 11 residues in the CDR3. Looked up from germline, CDR1 is MDHEN and CDR2 is SYDVKM. With 11 bases removed from V and 10 bases from J, the gap between germline ends came to 14 bases. The CDR3 DNA sequence: TGTGCCTCAAGACTGCGTGGAAAACTGTTTTTT. This encodes CASRLRGKLFF.

The gene calls are TRBV18 and TRBJ2-7; D is perhaps TRBD1 (8 bases). The CDR3 sequence is 15 residues long. Germline CDR1 and CDR2: KGHSH and LQKENI. V gave up 4 bases and J gave up 0 bases, with 13 bases separating them. CDR3 DNA sequence: TGTGCCAGCTCACTGACAGGGGAGGGCTCCTACGAGCAGTACTTC. Translating it yields CASSLTGEGSYEQYF.

V is TRBV25-1 and J is TRBJ2-1, with D possibly TRBD2 on 6 matching bases. The V end was cut by 9 bases, the J end by 9 bases, with 15 bases between. The length of the CDR3 is 12 residues. CDR1 is MGHDK and CDR2 is SYGVNS in the germline V gene. This CDR3 reads CASTIGGAEQFF. CDR3 nucleotide sequence: TGTGCCAGTACAATCGGGGGTGCTGAGCAGTTCTTC. The variable domain in full, completed from reference TRBV25-1 and TRBJ2-1, reads EADIYQTPRYLVIGTGKKITLECSQTMGHDKMYWYQQDPGMELHLIHYSYGVNSTEKGDLSSESTVSRIRTEHFPLTLESARPSHTSQYLCASTIGGAEQFFGPGTRLTVL.

As for this clone: At one end the junction does not follow the germline gene, possibly because of a read error. The sample carries other DNA sequences with the same CDR3. This sequence joins TRBV6-5 and TRBJ1-1; D ambiguous. Per germline, CDR1 MNHEY and CDR2 SVGAGI. The CDR3 contains 13 residues. The CDR3 loop reads CASRRSLNTEAFF. DNA for the CDR3: TGTGCCAGCAGACGGAGTTTGAATACTGAAGCTTTCTTT.